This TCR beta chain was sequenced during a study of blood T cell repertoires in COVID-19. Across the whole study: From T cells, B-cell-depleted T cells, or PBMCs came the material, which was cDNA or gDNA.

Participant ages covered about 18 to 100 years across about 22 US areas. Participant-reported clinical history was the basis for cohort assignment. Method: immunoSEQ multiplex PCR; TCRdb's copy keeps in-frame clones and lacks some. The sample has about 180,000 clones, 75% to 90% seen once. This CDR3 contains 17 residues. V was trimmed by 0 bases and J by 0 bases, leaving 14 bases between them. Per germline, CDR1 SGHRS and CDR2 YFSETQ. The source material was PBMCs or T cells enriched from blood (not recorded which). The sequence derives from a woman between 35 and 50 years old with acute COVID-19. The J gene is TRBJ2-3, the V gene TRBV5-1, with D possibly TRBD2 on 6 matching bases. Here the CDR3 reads CASSLVTAGTSTDTQYF. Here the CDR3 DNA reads TGCGCCAGCAGCTTGGTGACGGCGGGGACTAGCACAGATACGCAGTATTTT.